This T cell receptor beta chain was captured in a study of T cells expressing NK-cell markers (dated by TCRdb to the early 2020s). About the investigation overall: About 8 donors provided sorted CD3+CD56+NKG2C+, CD3+CD56+NKG2C- and CD3+CD56-NKG2C+ T-cell subsets, whose TCR beta-chain repertoires were profiled. Most of the eight sequenced donors were HCMV-seropositive and one was HCMV-seronegative. The study sequenced eight donors, all healthy volunteers chosen at random: three men and five women. Sequencing of the libraries produced 2 x 150 bp reads on Illumina HiSeq 2000/2500, MiSeq or NextSeq. The full study reports these points: Those dominant clonotypes were again the most abundant among CD3+CD56-NKG2C+ cells in a few donors, at about 28.3-65%. For 6 or 7 donors, the dominant CD3+CD56+NKG2C+ clonotypes were among the top 10 CD8+ clonotypes and accounted for roughly 1.0-8% of CD8+ T cells. Whether the expanded NKG2C-expressing T cell clones were specific for HCMV antigens was left unclear.

For sequencing, an Illumina HiSeq 2000 was employed. 5'RACE template switching, by which a universal primer site and unique molecular identifiers were added, was used to make TCR beta cDNA libraries. cDNA synthesis was primed from the TCR beta constant segment, followed by two successive PCR amplification steps. From the authors' description of their analysis: MIGEC was used to demultiplex reads and group reads by UMI, and MiTCR was used to assemble and quantify clonotypes. To remove erroneous sequences, TCR cDNA sequences were retained only when supported by two or more reads. The tcR package was used for downstream repertoire analysis, and clonotypes were matched across fractions by CDR3 nucleotide sequence plus V segment. VDJmatch was used to annotate antigen specificity against VDJdb, with one amino acid substitution allowed in CDR3. TCRdb reprocessed the reads and lists each CDR3 protein sequence as a single entry, with no DNA. The V and J calls and clone size come from TCRdb's table, not from the authors' own analysis. This sample's table contains roughly 390,000 distinct CDR3 sequences. Jointly, the top ten make up roughly 10% of the sample.

Spanning cysteine to phenylalanine, the CDR3 consists of 16 amino acids. The entry carries no DNA sequence. To determine HCMV serostatus, a commercial ELISA kit was used to detect HCMV-specific IgG in serum. Ficoll density gradient centrifugation was used to isolate peripheral blood mononuclear cells from blood. As regards this clonotype: The antigen it recognizes is unknown.

The sequence was collected from a woman in her 50s in good health. Donor details come from another sample of the same person, matched by shared clones. The rearranged segments are TRBV12-3 or TRBV12-4 and TRBJ2-5; TCRdb returns TRBD2, unconfirmable since there is no DNA. Sequencing was carried out using blood T cells: a sorted CD56 or NKG2C T cell subset, CD4+ or CD8+ T cells, or bulk PBMC T cells (not recorded which). The encoded CDR3 is CASSLSGTRIWETQYF.